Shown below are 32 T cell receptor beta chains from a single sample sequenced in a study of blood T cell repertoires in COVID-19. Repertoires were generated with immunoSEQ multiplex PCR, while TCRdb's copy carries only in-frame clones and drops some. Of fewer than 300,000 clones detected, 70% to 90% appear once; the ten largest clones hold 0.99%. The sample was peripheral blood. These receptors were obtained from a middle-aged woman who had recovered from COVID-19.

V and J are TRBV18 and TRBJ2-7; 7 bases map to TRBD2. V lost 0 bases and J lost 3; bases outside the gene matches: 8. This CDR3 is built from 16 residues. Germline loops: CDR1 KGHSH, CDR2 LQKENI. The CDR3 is CASSPPPGTTNYEQYF. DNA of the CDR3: TGTGCCAGCTCACCACCTCCCGGGACTACGAACTACGAGCAGTACTTC.

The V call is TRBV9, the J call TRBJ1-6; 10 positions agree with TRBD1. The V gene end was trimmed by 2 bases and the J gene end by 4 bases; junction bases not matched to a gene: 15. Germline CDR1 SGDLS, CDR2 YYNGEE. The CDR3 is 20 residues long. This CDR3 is CASSVGGPGQGSSYNSPLHF. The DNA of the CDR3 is TGTGCCAGCAGCGTTGGGGGCCCGGGACAGGGGTCGTCATATAATTCACCCCTCCACTTT.

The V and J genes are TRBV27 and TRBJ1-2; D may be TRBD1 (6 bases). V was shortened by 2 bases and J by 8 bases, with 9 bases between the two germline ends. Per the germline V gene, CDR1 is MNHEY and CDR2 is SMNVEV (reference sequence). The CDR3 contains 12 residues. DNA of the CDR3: TGTGCCAGCAGTTTAAGGGGGTGGGGCTACACCTTC. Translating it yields CASSLRGWGYTF.

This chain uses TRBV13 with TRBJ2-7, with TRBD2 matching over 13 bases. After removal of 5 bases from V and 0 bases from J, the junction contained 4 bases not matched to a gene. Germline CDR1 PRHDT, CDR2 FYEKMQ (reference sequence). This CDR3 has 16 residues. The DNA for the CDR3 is TGTGCCAGCAGCCGGGGACTAGCGGGGACCTCCTACGAGCAGTACTTC. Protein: CASSRGLAGTSYEQYF.

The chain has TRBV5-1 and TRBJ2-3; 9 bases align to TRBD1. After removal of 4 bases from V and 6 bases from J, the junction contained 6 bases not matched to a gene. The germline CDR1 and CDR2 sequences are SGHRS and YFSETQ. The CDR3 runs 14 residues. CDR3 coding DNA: TGCGCCAGCAGCCAGACAGGGGGTGGGGATACGCAGTATTTT. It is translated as CASSQTGGGDTQYF.

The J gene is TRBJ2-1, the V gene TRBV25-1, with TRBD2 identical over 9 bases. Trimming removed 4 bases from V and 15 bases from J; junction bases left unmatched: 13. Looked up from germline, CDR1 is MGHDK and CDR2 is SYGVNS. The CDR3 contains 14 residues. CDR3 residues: CASSAASGTGRRFF. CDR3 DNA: TGTGCCAGCAGTGCCGCTAGCGGGACTGGTCGGCGGTTCTTC.

CDR3: CASSLSSYEQYF. As DNA, the CDR3 is TGTGCCAGCAGCTTATCCAGTTACGAGCAGTACTTC. The chain employs TRBV7-2 and TRBJ2-7; the D is unclear. Germline V gene sequence: CDR1 SGHTA, CDR2 FQGNSA. This CDR3 has 12 amino acids. With 2 bases removed from V and 4 bases from J, the gap between germline ends came to 6 bases.

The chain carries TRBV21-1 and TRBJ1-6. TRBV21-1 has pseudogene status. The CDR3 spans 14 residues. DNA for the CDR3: TGTGCCAGCAGTAGTACGGGGGGTAATTCACCCCTCCACTTT. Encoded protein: CASSSTGGNSPLHF.

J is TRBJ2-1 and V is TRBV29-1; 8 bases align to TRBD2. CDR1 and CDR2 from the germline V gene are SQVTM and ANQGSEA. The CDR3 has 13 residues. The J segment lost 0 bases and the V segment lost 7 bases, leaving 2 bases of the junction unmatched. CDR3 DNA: TGCAGCGGGAGCGGGGGCTCCTACAATGAGCAGTTCTTC. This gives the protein CSGSGGSYNEQFF.

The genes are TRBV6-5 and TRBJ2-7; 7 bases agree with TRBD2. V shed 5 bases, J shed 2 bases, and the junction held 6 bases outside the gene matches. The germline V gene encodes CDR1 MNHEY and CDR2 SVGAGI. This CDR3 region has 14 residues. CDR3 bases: TGTGCCAGCAGTCGGGGGGAGACACCCTACGAGCAGTACTTC. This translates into CASSRGETPYEQYF.

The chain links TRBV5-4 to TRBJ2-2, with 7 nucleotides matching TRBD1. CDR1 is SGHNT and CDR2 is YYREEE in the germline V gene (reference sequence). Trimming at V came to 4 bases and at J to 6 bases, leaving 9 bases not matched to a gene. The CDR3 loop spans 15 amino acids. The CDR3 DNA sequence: TGTGCCAGCAGCACACAGGGGCCAGGGGCCGGGGAGCTGTTTTTT. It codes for CASSTQGPGAGELFF. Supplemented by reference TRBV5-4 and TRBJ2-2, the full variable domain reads ETGVTQSPTHLIKTRGQQVTLRCSSQSGHNTVSWYQQALGQGPQFIFQYYREEENGRGNFPPRFSGLQFPNYSSELNVNALELDDSALYLCASSTQGPGAGELFFGEGSRLTVL.

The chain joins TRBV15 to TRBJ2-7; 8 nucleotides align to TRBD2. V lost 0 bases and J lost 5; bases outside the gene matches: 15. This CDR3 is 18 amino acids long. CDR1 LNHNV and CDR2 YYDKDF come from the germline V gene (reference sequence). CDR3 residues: CATSRDPPVGGRSDEQYF. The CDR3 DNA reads TGTGCCACCAGCAGAGATCCCCCGGTCGGCGGGAGGTCGGACGAGCAGTACTTC.

The CDR3 loop reads CASSGAGGNQPQHF. In DNA form, the CDR3 reads TGTGCCTCCTCAGGGGCGGGAGGCAATCAGCCCCAGCATTTT. The V call is TRBV10-3, the J call TRBJ1-5; perhaps TRBD1 as D (6 bases). Germline V gives CDR1 ENHRY, CDR2 SYGVKD. The CDR3 is 14 residues long. V was cut by 11 bases and J by 2 bases, with 16 bases left in between.

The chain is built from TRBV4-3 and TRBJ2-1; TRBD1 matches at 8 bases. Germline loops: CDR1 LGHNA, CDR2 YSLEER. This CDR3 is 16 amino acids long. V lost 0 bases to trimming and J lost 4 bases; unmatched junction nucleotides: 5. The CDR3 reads CASSQDGQGAYNEQFF. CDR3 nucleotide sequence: TGCGCCAGCAGCCAAGATGGGCAGGGGGCTTACAATGAGCAGTTCTTC.

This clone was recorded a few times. The CDR3 reads CATSREAGGGTGELFF. The CDR3 bases are TGTGCCACCAGCAGAGAAGCGGGAGGGGGCACCGGGGAGCTGTTTTTT. J is TRBJ2-2 and V is TRBV15, with 10 bases aligning to TRBD2. Looked up from germline, CDR1 is LNHNV and CDR2 is YYDKDF (reference sequence). The CDR3 spans 16 residues. The junction had 2 bases not matched to a gene; V was cut back by 0 bases and J by 4 bases.

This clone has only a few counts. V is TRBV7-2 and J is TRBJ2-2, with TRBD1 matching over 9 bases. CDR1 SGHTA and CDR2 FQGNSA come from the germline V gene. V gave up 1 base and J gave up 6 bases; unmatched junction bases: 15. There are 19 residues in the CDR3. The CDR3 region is CASSLVRLGTGTYAGELFF. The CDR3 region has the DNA TGTGCCAGCAGCTTAGTAAGGTTGGGGACAGGGACCTACGCCGGGGAGCTGTTTTTT. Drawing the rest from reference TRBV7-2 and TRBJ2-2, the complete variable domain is GAGVSQSPSNKVTEKGKDVELRCDPISGHTALYWYRQSLGQGLEFLIYFQGNSAPDKSGLPSDRFSAERTGGSVSTLTIQRTQQEDSAVYLCASSLVRLGTGTYAGELFFGEGSRLTVL.

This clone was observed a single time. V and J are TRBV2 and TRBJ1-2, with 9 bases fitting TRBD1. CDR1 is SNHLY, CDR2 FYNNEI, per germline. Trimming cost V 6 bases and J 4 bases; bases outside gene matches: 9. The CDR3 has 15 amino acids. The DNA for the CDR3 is TGTGCCAGCAGGGTACAGGGGGCGCAGGGCTATGGCTACACCTTC. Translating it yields CASRVQGAQGYGYTF.

The CDR3 DNA reads TGCGCCAGCAGCTTGGGGCACCTCATGAACACTGAAGCTTTCTTT. Translation: CASSLGHLMNTEAFF. The rearrangement joins TRBV5-1 to TRBJ1-1; the D is unclear. Germline CDR1 reads SGHRS; CDR2 reads YFSETQ. The germline V and J ends were trimmed by 0 bases and 0 bases, with 9 bases remaining between them. This CDR3 has 15 amino acids.

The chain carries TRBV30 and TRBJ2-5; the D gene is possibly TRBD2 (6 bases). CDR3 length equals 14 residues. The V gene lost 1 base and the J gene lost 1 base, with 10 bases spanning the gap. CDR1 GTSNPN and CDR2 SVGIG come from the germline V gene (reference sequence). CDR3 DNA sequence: TGTGCCTGGAGTGAGGTAGCGGCCCAAGAGACCCAGTACTTC. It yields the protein CAWSEVAAQETQYF. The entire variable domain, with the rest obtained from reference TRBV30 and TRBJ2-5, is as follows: SQTIHQWPATLVQPVGSPLSLECTVEGTSNPNLYWYRQAAGRGLQLLFYSVGIGQISSEVPQNLSASRPQDRQFILSSKKLLLSDSGFYLCAWSEVAAQETQYFGPGTRLLVL.

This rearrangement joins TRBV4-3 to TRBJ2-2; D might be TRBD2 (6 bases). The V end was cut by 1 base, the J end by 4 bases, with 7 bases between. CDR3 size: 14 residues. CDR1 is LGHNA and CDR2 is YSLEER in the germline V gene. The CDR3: CASSQVGGTGELFF. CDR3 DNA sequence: TGCGCCAGCAGCCAAGTCGGGGGCACCGGGGAGCTGTTTTTT.

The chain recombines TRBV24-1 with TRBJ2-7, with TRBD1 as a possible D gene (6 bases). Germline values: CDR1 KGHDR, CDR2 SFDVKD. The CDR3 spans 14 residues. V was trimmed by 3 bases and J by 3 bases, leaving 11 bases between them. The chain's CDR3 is CATSDPGQSYEQYF. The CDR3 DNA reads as TGTGCCACCAGTGATCCCGGACAGAGCTACGAGCAGTACTTC.

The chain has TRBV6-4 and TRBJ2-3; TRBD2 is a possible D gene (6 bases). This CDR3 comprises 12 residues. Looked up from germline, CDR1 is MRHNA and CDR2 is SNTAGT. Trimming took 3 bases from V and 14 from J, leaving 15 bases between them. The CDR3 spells CASSEWGLGWYF. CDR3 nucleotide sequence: TGTGCCAGCAGTGAGTGGGGACTTGGGTGGTATTTT.

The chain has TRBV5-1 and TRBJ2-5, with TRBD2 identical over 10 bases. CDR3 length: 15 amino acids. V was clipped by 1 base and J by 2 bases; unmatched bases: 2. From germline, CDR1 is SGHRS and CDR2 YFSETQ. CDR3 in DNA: TGCGCCAGCAGCTTGCGTAGCGGGAGGCAAGAGACCCAGTACTTC. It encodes CASSLRSGRQETQYF. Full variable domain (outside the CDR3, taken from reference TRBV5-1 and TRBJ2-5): KAGVTQTPRYLIKTRGQQVTLSCSPISGHRSVSWYQQTPGQGLQFLFEYFSETQRNKGNFPGRFSGRQFSNSRSEMNVSTLELGDSALYLCASSLRSGRQETQYFGPGTRLLVL.

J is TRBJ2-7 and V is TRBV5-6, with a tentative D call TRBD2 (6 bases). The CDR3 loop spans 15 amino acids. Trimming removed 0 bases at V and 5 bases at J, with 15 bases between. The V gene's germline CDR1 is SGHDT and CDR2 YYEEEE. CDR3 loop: CASSLGLVGGDEQYF. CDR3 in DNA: TGTGCCAGCAGCTTGGGACTCGTAGGAGGGGACGAGCAGTACTTC. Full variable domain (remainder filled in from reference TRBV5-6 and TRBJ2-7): DAGVTQSPTHLIKTRGQQVTLRCSPKSGHDTVSWYQQALGQGPQFIFQYYEEEERQRGNFPDRFSGHQFPNYSSELNVNALLLGDSALYLCASSLGLVGGDEQYFGPGTRLTVT.

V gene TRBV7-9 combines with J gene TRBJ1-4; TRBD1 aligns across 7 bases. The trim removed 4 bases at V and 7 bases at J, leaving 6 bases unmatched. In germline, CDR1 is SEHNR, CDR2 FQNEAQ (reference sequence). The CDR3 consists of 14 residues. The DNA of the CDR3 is TGTGCCAGCAGCTACCGACAGGGCCTTGAAAAACTGTTTTTT. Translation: CASSYRQGLEKLFF.

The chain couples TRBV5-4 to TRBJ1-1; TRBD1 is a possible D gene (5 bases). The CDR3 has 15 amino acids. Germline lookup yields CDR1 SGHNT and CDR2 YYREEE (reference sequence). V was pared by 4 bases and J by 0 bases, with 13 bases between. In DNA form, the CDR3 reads TGTGCCAGCAGCGCGGGACGGAATATGAACACTGAAGCTTTCTTT. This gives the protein CASSAGRNMNTEAFF.

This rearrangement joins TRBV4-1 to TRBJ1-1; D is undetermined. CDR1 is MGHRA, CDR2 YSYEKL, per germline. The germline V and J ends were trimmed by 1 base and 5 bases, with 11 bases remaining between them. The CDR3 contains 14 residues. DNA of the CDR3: TGCGCCAGCAGCCAAGTGGGGAGGGAGACTGAAGCTTTCTTT. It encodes CASSQVGRETEAFF.

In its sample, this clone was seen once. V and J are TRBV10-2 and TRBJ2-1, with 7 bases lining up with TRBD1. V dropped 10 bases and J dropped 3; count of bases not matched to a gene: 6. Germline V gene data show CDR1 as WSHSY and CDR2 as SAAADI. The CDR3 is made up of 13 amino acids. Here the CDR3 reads CATSRDSYNEQFF. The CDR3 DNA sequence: TGCGCCACCAGCCGGGACAGCTACAATGAGCAGTTCTTC.

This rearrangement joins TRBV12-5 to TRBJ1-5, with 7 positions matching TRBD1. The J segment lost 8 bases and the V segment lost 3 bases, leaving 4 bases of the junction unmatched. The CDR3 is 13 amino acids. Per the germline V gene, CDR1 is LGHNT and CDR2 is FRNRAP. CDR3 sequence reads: CASGFQGGKPQHF. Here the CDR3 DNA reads TGTGCTAGTGGTTTTCAGGGGGGCAAGCCCCAGCATTTT.

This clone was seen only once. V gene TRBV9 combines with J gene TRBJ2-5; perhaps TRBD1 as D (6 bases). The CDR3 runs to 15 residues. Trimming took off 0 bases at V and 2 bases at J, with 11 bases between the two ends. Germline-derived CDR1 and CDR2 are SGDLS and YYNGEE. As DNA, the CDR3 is TGTGCCAGCAGCGTAGGGGTAGGGGGTCAAGAGACCCAGTACTTC. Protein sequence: CASSVGVGGQETQYF.

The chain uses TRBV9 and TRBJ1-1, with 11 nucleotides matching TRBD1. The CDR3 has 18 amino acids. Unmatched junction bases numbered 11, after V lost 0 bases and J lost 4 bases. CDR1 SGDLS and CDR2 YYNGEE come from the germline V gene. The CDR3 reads CASSVGPGTGGMSTEAFF. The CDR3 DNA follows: TGTGCCAGCAGCGTAGGGCCCGGGACAGGGGGGATGAGCACTGAAGCTTTCTTT.

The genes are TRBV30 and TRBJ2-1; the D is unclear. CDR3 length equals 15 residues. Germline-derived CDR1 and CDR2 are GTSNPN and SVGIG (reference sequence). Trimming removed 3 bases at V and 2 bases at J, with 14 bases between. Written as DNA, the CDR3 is TGTGCCTGGAGGAGGCCCGGGTTCGCCTACAATGAGCAGTTCTTC. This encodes CAWRRPGFAYNEQFF.